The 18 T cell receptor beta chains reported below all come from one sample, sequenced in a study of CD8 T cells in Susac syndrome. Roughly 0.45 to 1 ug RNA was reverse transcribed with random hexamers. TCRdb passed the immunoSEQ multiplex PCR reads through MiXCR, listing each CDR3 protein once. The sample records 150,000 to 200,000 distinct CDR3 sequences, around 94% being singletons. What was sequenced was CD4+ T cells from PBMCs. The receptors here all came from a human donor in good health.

The chain's CDR3 is CASSPAGLPSEDNSPLHF. For the CDR3, the DNA is TGCGCCAGCAGCCCAGCGGGACTCCCGTCCGAAGATAATTCACCCCTCCACTTT. The chain carries TRBV4-3 and TRBJ1-6, with D possibly TRBD1 on 5 matching bases. The CDR3 covers 18 residues. Germline CDR1 is LGHNA and CDR2 is YSLEER. V dropped 4 bases and J dropped 5 bases, with 21 bases sitting between them.

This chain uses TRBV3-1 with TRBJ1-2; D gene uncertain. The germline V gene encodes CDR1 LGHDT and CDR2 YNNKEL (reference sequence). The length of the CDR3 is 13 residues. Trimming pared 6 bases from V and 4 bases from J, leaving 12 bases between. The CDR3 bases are TGTGCCAGCAGTCTTCTGTTGGGCTATGGCTACACCTTC. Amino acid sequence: CASSLLLGYGYTF.

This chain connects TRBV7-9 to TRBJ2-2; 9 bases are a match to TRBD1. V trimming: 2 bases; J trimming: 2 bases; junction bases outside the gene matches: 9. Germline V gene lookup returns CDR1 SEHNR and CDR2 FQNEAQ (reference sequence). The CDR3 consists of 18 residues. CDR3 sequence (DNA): TGTGCCAGCAGCTTACCGGGCAGGGACAGGGTAAACACCGGGGAGCTGTTTTTT. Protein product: CASSLPGRDRVNTGELFF.

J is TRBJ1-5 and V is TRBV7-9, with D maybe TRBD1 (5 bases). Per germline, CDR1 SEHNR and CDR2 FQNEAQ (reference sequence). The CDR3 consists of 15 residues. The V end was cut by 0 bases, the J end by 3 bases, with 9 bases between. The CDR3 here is CASSLAGRTNQPQHF. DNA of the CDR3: TGTGCCAGCAGCTTAGCGGGACGGACCAATCAGCCCCAGCATTTT.

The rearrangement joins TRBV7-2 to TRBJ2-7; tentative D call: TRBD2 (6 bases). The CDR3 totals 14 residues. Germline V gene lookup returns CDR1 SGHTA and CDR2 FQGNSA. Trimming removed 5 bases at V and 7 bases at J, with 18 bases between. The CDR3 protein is CASSGSGGVGEQYF. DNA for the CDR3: TGTGCCAGCAGCGGCTCCGGGGGTGTGGGGGAGCAGTACTTC.

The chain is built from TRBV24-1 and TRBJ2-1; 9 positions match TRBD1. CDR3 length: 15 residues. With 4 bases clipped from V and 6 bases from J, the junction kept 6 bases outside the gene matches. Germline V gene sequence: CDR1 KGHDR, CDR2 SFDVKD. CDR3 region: CATSDRGTGINEQFF. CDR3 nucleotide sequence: TGTGCCACCAGTGACCGCGGGACAGGGATCAATGAGCAGTTCTTC.

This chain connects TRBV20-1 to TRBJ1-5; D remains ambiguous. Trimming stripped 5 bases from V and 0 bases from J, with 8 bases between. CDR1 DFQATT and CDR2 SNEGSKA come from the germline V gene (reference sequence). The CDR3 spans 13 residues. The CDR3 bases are TGCAGTGCTCAGCGGGGTAGCAATCAGCCCCAGCATTTT. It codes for CSAQRGSNQPQHF.

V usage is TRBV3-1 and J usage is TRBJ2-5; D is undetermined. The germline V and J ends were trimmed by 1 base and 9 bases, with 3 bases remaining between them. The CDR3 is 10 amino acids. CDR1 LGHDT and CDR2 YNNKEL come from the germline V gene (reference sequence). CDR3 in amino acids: CASSQGSQYF. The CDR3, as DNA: TGTGCCAGCAGCCAAGGTTCCCAGTACTTC.

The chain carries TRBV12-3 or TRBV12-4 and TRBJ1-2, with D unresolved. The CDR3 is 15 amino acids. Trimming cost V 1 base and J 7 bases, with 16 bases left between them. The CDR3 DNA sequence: TGTGCCAGCAGTTTAGGACCTCGCCCCGGTGGTGGCTACACCTTC. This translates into CASSLGPRPGGGYTF.

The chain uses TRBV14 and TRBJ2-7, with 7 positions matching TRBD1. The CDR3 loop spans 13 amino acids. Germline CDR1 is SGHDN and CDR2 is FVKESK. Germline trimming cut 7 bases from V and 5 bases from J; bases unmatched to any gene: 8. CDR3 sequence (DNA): TGTGCCAGCACCAGACAGGGTATGGACGAGCAGTACTTC. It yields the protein CASTRQGMDEQYF.

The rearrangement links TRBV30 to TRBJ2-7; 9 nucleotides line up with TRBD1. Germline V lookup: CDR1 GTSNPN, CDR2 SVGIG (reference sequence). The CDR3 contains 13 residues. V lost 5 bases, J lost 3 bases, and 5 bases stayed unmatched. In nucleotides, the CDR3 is TGTGCCTGGGGAACGGGACAGGGCTACGAGCAGTACTTC. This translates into CAWGTGQGYEQYF.

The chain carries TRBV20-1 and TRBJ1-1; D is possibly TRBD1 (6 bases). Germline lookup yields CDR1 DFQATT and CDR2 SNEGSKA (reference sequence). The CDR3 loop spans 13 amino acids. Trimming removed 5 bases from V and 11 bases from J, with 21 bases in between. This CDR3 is CSAPTGSIGEAFF. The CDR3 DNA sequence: TGCAGTGCTCCTACAGGGAGTATCGGTGAGGCTTTCTTT.

The CDR3 DNA is TGTGCCAGCAGGGGGGCGGCAGGGGGCACTGAAGCTTTCTTT. Its protein is CASRGAAGGTEAFF. The chain couples TRBV2 to TRBJ1-1; 7 bases agree with TRBD1. Looked up from germline, CDR1 is SNHLY and CDR2 is FYNNEI. Trimming at V came to 6 bases and at J to 4 bases, leaving 8 bases not matched to a gene. The length of the CDR3 is 14 residues.

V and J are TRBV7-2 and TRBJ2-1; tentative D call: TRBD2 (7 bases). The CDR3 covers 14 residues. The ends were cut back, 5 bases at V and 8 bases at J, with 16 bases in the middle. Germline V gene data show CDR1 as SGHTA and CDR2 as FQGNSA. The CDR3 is CASSNSGGGYEQFF. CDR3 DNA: TGTGCCAGCAGCAACTCGGGGGGCGGCTATGAGCAGTTCTTC.

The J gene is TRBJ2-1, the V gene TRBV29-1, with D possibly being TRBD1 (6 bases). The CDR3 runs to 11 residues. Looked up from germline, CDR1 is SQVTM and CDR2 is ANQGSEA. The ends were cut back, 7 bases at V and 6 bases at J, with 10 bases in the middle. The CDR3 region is CSGGQINEQFF. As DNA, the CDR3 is TGCAGCGGGGGACAAATCAATGAGCAGTTCTTC.

CDR3 in DNA: TGCGCCAGCAGCTTGGCCGTTCTCTCTGGGGCCAACGTCCTGACTTTC. Translated, it gives CASSLAVLSGANVLTF. The chain combines TRBV5-1 with TRBJ2-6; no reliable D call. The germline V and J ends were trimmed by 0 bases and 0 bases, with 7 bases remaining between them. Germline assignment: CDR1 SGHRS and CDR2 YFSETQ. The CDR3 spans 16 residues.

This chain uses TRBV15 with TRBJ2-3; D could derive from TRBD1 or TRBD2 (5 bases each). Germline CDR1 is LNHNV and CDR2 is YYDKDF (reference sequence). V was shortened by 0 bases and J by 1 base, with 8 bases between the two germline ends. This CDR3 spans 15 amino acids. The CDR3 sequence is CATSRDVGGTDTQYF. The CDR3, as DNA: TGTGCCACCAGCAGAGATGTGGGGGGCACAGATACGCAGTATTTT.

The CDR3: CASSQGPGLLYNEQFF. CDR3 DNA: TGCGCCAGCAGCCAAGGTCCGGGACTTTTGTACAATGAGCAGTTCTTC. The chain recombines TRBV4-3 with TRBJ2-1; a weak D match, TRBD2 (6 bases). Looked up from germline, CDR1 is LGHNA and CDR2 is YSLEER. The CDR3 sequence is 16 residues long. V shed 1 base and J shed 4 bases, with 14 bases lying between them.